The 2 T cell receptor beta chains reported below all come from one sample, sequenced in a study of T cell responses to AZD1222 COVID-19 vaccine. Using immunoSEQ multiplex PCR, the repertoire was profiled, and TCRdb retains in-frame clones only, with some absent. The repertoire holds 110,000 to 150,000 clones, with 70% to 90% as singletons. The sequencing here drew on peripheral blood, taken on day 0 of AZD1222 vaccination. The source is an adult in good health.

The chain uses TRBV6-1 and TRBJ1-1; D perhaps matches TRBD1 (6 bases). V lost 0 bases and J 6 bases, leaving 14 bases between the germline ends. The germline V gene encodes CDR1 MNHNS and CDR2 SASEGT. The CDR3 sequence is 15 residues long. The CDR3 spells CASSEAGAQTAEAFF. The CDR3 nucleotides read TGTGCCAGCAGTGAAGCGGGGGCACAGACGGCTGAAGCTTTCTTT.

The chain carries TRBV27 and TRBJ1-5; 8 bases match TRBD1. Germline V gives CDR1 MNHEY, CDR2 SMNVEV (reference sequence). The CDR3 totals 15 residues. With V trimmed by 0 bases and J by 7 bases, 5 bases remained unmatched. The DNA of the CDR3 is TGTGCCAGCAGTTTATCCGGGACAGGAAGACAGCCCCAGCATTTT. The encoded protein is CASSLSGTGRQPQHF.